The rows below give T cell receptor beta chains drawn from one sample of a study of blood T cells in healthy people across ages. MiXCR, run by TCRdb on the 5' RACE reads, gives a single entry per CDR3 protein. The sample holds about 540,000 distinct CDR3 sequences, 24% seen once. Separately, the same data were catalogued under a study of T cells of mothers and their children.

The material sequenced was blood. The receptors were sampled from a boy between 10 and 17 years old in good health. The conserved cysteine and the conserved F or W are not part of the CDR3 here. A D gene is named only where the DNA matches it firmly. Rows may omit the clone size; those that give it use once, few, many or a size class.

-,TRBJ2-2,TRBV6-1,few,ASSEAFQDPNTGELF
-,TRBJ2-5,TRBV29-1,many,SVDRGRETQY
-,TRBJ2-7,TRBV28,-,ATDPQGNSGSYEQY
-,TRBJ1-1,TRBV7-2,many,ASSLGRGGTEAF
-,TRBJ2-1,TRBV20-1,-,SARDRGPKRSNEQF
-,-,TRBV21-1,few,ASSTRLAGARNEQF
-,TRBJ2-5,TRBV27,-,ASRDSGTEMTQY
-,TRBJ1-2,TRBV4-3,-,ASSQDSQSYLNYGYT
-,TRBJ2-1,TRBV30,few,AWREGGLEEQF
TRBD2,TRBJ2-3,TRBV12-3/TRBV12-4,-,ASSFGGGADTQY
TRBD2,TRBJ2-1,TRBV6-1,-,ASNFPSGSDEQF
-,TRBJ2-1,TRBV6-2/TRBV6-3,few,ASRSGPSYNEQF